This T cell receptor (beta chain) was recovered during a study of Tregs in tolerant kidney transplant recipients. Study at large: Mixed chimerism was transient after nonmyeloablative marrow transplants from related graft donors.

Libraries were prepared by immunoSEQ multiplex PCR; TCRdb keeps only in-frame clonotypes and omits some of them. The table records around 70,000 clones, around nine tenths of them present only once. Trimming pared 4 bases from V and 7 bases from J, leaving 8 bases between. The germline V gene has CDR1 LNHNV and CDR2 YYDKDF (reference sequence). The CDR3 has 12 amino acids. CD4+CD25+CD127- Tregs, CD4+CD25- non-Tregs, CD4 and CD8 cells were sorted. A remark on this clone: No antigen is known for it.

Whole-study results and caveats: The most relevant donor-specific Treg TCRbeta repertoire apparently came from expansion with activated donor B cells.

Sequencing used CD8+ T cells from blood, obtained before the transplant. This receptor was identified in a human donor who received a combined kidney and bone marrow transplant. V is TRBV15 and J is TRBJ2-1; weak D call: TRBD2 (6 bases). The CDR3 DNA sequence: TGTGCCACCAGCAACGGGAGAAATGAGCAGTTCTTC. It encodes CATSNGRNEQFF. Full variable domain (remainder filled in from reference TRBV15 and TRBJ2-1): DAMVIQNPRYQVTQFGKPVTLSCSQTLNHNVMYWYQQKSSQAPKLLFHYYDKDFNNEADTPDNFQSRRPNTSFCFLDIRSPGLGDTAMYLCATSNGRNEQFFGPGTRLTVL.